This entry describes one TCR beta chain. This sample stems from a study of tumor-infiltrating lymphocytes in localized non-small cell lung cancer. The protocol was immunoSEQ multiplex PCR, while the TCRdb copy is restricted to in-frame clones and leaves out a portion. The sample yields some 22,000 clones, more than 75% seen once. Trimming removed 5 bases at V and 0 bases at J, with 15 bases between. This CDR3 comprises 16 residues. Germline CDR1 and CDR2: SGHTA and FQGNSA. This receptor was identified in a human donor with non-small cell lung cancer. The specimen was lung tumor tissue. The chain carries TRBV7-2 and TRBJ2-3, with D possibly matching TRBD2 (6 bases). As DNA, the CDR3 is TGTGCCAGCAGCCCCTTCGCGGGACTGAGCACAGATACGCAGTATTTT. Protein: CASSPFAGLSTDTQYF. Combining the CDR3 with reference TRBV7-2 and TRBJ2-3 gives the whole variable domain GAGVSQSPSNKVTEKGKDVELRCDPISGHTALYWYRQSLGQGLEFLIYFQGNSAPDKSGLPSDRFSAERTGGSVSTLTIQRTQQEDSAVYLCASSPFAGLSTDTQYFGPGTRLTVL.